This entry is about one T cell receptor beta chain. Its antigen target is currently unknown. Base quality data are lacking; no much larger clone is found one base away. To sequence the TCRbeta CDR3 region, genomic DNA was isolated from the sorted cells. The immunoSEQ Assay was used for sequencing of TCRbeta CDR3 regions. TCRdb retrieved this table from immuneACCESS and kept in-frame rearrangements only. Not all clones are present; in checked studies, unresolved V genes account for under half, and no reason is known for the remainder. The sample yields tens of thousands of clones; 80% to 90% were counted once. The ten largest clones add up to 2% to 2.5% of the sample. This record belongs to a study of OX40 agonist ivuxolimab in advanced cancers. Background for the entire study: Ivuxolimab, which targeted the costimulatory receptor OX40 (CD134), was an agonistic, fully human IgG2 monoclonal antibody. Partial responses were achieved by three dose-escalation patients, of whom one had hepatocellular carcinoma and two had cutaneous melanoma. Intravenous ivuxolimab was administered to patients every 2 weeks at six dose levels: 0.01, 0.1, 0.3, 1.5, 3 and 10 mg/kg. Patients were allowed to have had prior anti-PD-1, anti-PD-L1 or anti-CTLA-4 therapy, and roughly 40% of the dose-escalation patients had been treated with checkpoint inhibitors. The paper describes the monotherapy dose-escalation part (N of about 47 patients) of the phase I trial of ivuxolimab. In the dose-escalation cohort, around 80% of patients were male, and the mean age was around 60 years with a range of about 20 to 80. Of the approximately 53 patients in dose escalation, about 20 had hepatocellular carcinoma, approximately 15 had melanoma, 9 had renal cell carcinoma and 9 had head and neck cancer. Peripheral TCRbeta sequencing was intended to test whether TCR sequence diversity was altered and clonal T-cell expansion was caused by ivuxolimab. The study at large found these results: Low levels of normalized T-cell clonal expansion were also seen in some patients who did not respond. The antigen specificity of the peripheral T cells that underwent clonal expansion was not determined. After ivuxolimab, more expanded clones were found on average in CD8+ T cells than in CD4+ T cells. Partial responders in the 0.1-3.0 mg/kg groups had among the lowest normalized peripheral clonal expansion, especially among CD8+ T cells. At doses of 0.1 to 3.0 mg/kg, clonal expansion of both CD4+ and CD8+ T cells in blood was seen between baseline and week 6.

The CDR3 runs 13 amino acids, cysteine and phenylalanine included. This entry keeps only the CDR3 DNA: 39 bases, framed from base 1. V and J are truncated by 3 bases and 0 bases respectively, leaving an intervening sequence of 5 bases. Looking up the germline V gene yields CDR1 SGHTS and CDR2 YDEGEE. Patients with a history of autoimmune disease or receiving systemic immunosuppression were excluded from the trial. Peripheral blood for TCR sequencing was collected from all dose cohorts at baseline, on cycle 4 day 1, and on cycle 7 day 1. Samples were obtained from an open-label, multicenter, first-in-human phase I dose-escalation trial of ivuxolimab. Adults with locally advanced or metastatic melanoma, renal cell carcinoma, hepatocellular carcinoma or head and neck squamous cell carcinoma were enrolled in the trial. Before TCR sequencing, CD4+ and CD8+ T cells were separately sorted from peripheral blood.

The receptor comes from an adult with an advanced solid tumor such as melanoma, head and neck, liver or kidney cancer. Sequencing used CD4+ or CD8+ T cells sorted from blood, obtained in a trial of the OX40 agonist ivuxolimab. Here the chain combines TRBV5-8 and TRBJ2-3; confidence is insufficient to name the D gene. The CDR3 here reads CASSSTSTDTQYF. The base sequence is TGTGCCAGCAGCTCAACTAGCACAGATACGCAGTATTTT.